What follows are 18 T cell receptor beta chains derived from one specimen sequenced in a study of tumor-infiltrating lymphocytes in primary liver carcinoma. Total RNA amounting to around 530 ng was the source from which TCR beta cDNA was made with a constant-region primer. A slightly modified ARM-PCR protocol with three nested multiplex PCR rounds produced these TCR beta libraries. The study ran its first two PCR rounds for around 10 cycles each, using TRBV1-TRBV30 forward primers and a C-beta reverse primer. MiXCR, run by TCRdb on the multiplex PCR reads, gives a single entry per CDR3 protein. The table has under 110,000 distinct CDR3 sequences, 55% to 80% seen once. The source material, about 17-31 mg of unsorted bulk tissue, was used to co-extract RNA and DNA. Sequencing input: liver tumor tissue from sampling region 2. Indicated subset: tumor region T2, inferior pole. The receptors derive from a woman in her fifties or sixties with primary liver carcinoma and hepatitis B virus infection.

This chain uses TRBV11-2 with TRBJ2-7; 10 bases line up with TRBD1. Germline V lookup: CDR1 SGHAT, CDR2 FQNNGV. The trim removed 5 bases at V and 5 bases at J, leaving 18 bases unmatched. The CDR3 totals 18 residues. The CDR3 sequence: CASSEGQGLARLYNEQYF. CDR3 bases: TGTGCCAGCAGCGAGGGACAGGGGTTGGCTAGACTTTACAACGAGCAGTACTTC. The full variable domain, in which reference TRBV11-2 and TRBJ2-7 provide the parts outside the CDR3, is EAGVAQSPRYKIIEKRQSVAFWCNPISGHATLYWYQQILGQGPKLLIQFQNNGVVDDSQLPKDRFSAERLKGVDSTLKIQPAKLEDSAVYLCASSEGQGLARLYNEQYFGPGTRLTVT.

This clonotype was counted a few times. Given a much more abundant clone one base away, this may be a read error. Lacking the conserved final phenylalanine or tryptophan, this CDR3 likely reflects a read error. V usage is TRBV12-3 or TRBV12-4 and J usage is TRBJ1-5, with unresolved D. This CDR3 has 11 amino acids. Trimming pared 8 bases from V and 3 bases from J, leaving 5 bases between. The CDR3: CASGDNQPQHS. As DNA, the CDR3 is TGTGCCAGCGGGGACAATCAGCCCCAGCATTCT.

There are a few counts of this clonotype. The rearrangement joins TRBV28 to TRBJ2-3, with 7 nucleotides matching TRBD1. The CDR3 runs 14 residues. The trim removed 4 bases at V and 1 base at J, leaving 2 bases unmatched. Germline V gene data show CDR1 as MDHEN and CDR2 as SYDVKM. The CDR3, as DNA: TGTGCCAGCAGTTACAGGGGAGGCACAGATACGCAGTATTTT. Its translation is CASSYRGGTDTQYF.

As regards this clonotype: As the CDR3 is not closed by the conserved phenylalanine or tryptophan, this likely results from a read error. For the CDR3, the DNA is TGTGCCAGCAGTTTCGGGACAGTTAATCAGCCACAGCATTTA. Translating gives CASSFGTVNQPQHL. The genes are TRBV12-3 or TRBV12-4 and TRBJ1-5; TRBD1 agrees at 7 bases. The CDR3 sequence is 14 residues long.

Turning to this clonotype: At one end the junction does not follow the germline gene, possibly because of a read error. The CDR3: CSVTPGGLQETRYF. Here the CDR3 DNA reads TGCAGCGTGACCCCAGGGGGGTTGCAAGAGACCCGGTACTTC. J is TRBJ2-5 and V is TRBV29-1; a weak D match, TRBD1 (7 bases). CDR1 and CDR2 from the germline V gene are SQVTM and ANQGSEA. The CDR3 contains 14 residues.

Regarding this clonotype: The junction departs from germline at one end; a sequencing error may be responsible. The chain employs TRBV6-2 or TRBV6-3 and TRBJ2-1, with D possibly TRBD2 on 5 matching bases. Germline CDR1 MNHEY, CDR2 SVGEGT. The CDR3 has 14 amino acids. The CDR3 loop is CASRTSGSCNEQFF. The CDR3 coding sequence is TGTGCCAGCAGGACCAGCGGTTCCTGCAATGAGCAGTTCTTC.

As to this clonotype: No conserved phenylalanine or tryptophan is present at the end of the CDR3, so a read error is the likely explanation. The rearrangement links TRBV28 to TRBJ2-1; 13 positions match TRBD2. The CDR3 has 18 residues. Losses at the gene ends were 9 bases for V and 0 bases for J; bases not matched to a gene: 11. Germline V gene data show CDR1 as MDHEN and CDR2 as SYDVKM. The CDR3 DNA reads as TGTGCCAGTCTTCAGACTAGCGGGAGGTGGAGCTCCTACAATGAGCAGTTCATC. It is translated as CASLQTSGRWSSYNEQFI.

The gene calls are TRBV7-9 and TRBJ2-1; 14 nucleotides match TRBD2. V lost 5 bases, J lost 8 bases, and 11 bases stayed unmatched. Germline V CDR1 and CDR2: SEHNR, FQNEAQ (reference sequence). The CDR3 runs 17 residues. CDR3 region: CASSQRLAGGVNDEQFF. For the CDR3, the DNA is TGTGCCAGCAGCCAGAGACTAGCGGGAGGGGTGAACGATGAGCAGTTCTTC.

This clonotype has just a few counts. A single base separates this from a much larger clone, so it may be a read error. The V call is TRBV30, the J call TRBJ2-5; 9 bases fit TRBD1. Germline V gene data show CDR1 as GTSNPN and CDR2 as SVGIG (reference sequence). This CDR3 is 11 amino acids long. The CDR3 DNA is TGTACCTGGGGACAGGGAGAGACCCAGTACTTC. Residues: CTWGQGETQYF.

On this clonotype: A much larger clone is a single base away; this may be a read error. The chain is built from TRBV12-3 or TRBV12-4 and TRBJ2-5; tentatively, D is TRBD2 (6 bases). The CDR3 runs 11 residues. CDR3 loop: CASTPGGTPYF. The CDR3 region has the DNA TGTGCCAGCACCCCCGGCGGGACCCCGTACTTC.

The rearrangement uses TRBV29-1 and TRBJ2-7, with a possible D match to TRBD2 (6 bases). The V end lost 3 bases, the J end lost 3 bases, and 24 bases lay between the germline ends. This CDR3 region has 17 residues. Germline assignment: CDR1 SQVTM and CDR2 ANQGSEA. This CDR3 is CSVDEAASVSVIYEQYF. The DNA of the CDR3 is TGCAGCGTTGACGAGGCGGCTAGCGTGAGTGTTATCTACGAGCAGTACTTC.

In this sample, this clonotype turned up a few times. A much larger clone differs from this one at a single base, so this may be a read error. The V gene is TRBV6-1, the J gene TRBJ2-3; 9 bases fit TRBD1. The germline V gene has CDR1 MNHNS and CDR2 SASEGT. The CDR3 runs 16 residues. CDR3 sequence: CASGRDRVMGTGTQYF. CDR3 DNA sequence: TGTGCCAGCGGCCGGGACAGGGTCATGGGCACAGGTACGCAGTATTTT.

Comment on this clonotype: Germline and junction disagree at one end, which may indicate a read error. This chain connects TRBV6-5 to TRBJ2-3; TRBD2 aligns across 7 bases. Germline V CDR1 and CDR2: MNHEY, SVGAGI. The CDR3 runs to 14 residues. The CDR3 here is CASGNAGATDMQYF. The CDR3 nucleotides are TGTGCTAGCGGTAATGCGGGAGCAACAGATATGCAGTATTTT.

Concerning this clonotype itself: One junction end does not reproduce the germline sequence, and a read error may be involved. The chain carries TRBV11-2 and TRBJ2-2; D possibly corresponds to TRBD2 (5 bases). This CDR3 region has 12 residues. From germline, CDR1 is SGHAT and CDR2 FQNNGV. The CDR3 DNA sequence: TGTACCAGCAGCCCCGGGGTCGGGGAACTGTTTTTT. Amino acids: CTSSPGVGELFF. The whole variable domain, filled in from reference TRBV11-2 and TRBJ2-2, reads EAGVAQSPRYKIIEKRQSVAFWCNPISGHATLYWYQQILGQGPKLLIQFQNNGVVDDSQLPKDRFSAERLKGVDSTLKIQPAKLEDSAVYLCTSSPGVGELFFGEGSRLTVL.

In the case of this clonotype: One end of the junction varies from germline; a read error may be responsible. The gene calls are TRBV28 and TRBJ1-6; 7 bases map to TRBD1. Germline CDR1 reads MDHEN; CDR2 reads SYDVKM. CDR3 size: 12 residues. Here the CDR3 reads CASRGDSSSLHF. CDR3 in DNA: TGTGCCAGCAGGGGGGACAGTTCATCCCTCCACTTT.

Remarks on this clonotype: Compared with germline, one end of the junction differs, possibly owing to a read error. The V gene is TRBV13, the J gene TRBJ2-7, with 7 nucleotides matching TRBD2. CDR1 PRHDT and CDR2 FYEKMQ come from the germline V gene (reference sequence). The CDR3 totals 16 residues. The CDR3 coding sequence is TGTGACAGCAGCTCAGACGGAACTAGCGAGAGTCCCGAGCAGTACTTC. It specifies CDSSSDGTSESPEQYF.

Comment on this clonotype: A read error may produce the germline difference seen at one junction end. V gene TRBV13 combines with J gene TRBJ2-7; D is possibly TRBD1 (5 bases). Germline V gene data show CDR1 as PRHDT and CDR2 as FYEKMQ (reference sequence). The CDR3 is 14 amino acids. This chain's CDR3 is CDSSLARGSYEQYF. In nucleotides, the CDR3 is TGTGACAGCAGCTTAGCAAGGGGATCCTACGAGCAGTACTTC.

In regard to this clonotype: An end of the junction differs from the germline gene, which may be a read error. The V call is TRBV11-2, the J call TRBJ2-1, with D perhaps matching TRBD2 (6 bases). The CDR3 loop spans 13 amino acids. Per germline, CDR1 SGHAT and CDR2 FQNNGV. DNA for the CDR3: TGTGCCAGTAGCTGGAATAGCGGTGGTGAGCAGTTGTTC. Translating it yields CASSWNSGGEQLF.